The 21 T cell receptor beta chains below come from one sample, sequenced in a study of blood T cell repertoires in COVID-19. Profiling relied on immunoSEQ multiplex PCR, and the TCRdb table lists in-frame clones only, not all of them. The repertoire includes around 93,000 clones, about 81% of them detected once, and roughly 4% sits in the top ten. The sequencing sample was made of peripheral blood. The receptors here all came from a man aged 60-69 years with acute or convalescent COVID-19.

This clone was observed a single time. The chain joins TRBV19 to TRBJ1-1, with D unresolved. CDR1 is LNHDA and CDR2 is SQIVND in the germline V gene (reference sequence). V dropped 8 bases and J dropped 5 bases, with 9 bases sitting between them. The CDR3 covers 11 residues. The CDR3 nucleotides read TGTGCCAGTGCCGAGGGAACTGAAGCTTTCTTT. Amino acids: CASAEGTEAFF.

By proportion, this clone is medium-sized. This specimen includes other DNA sequences encoding the same CDR3. The chain recombines TRBV7-9 with TRBJ1-2; possibly TRBD1 for D (6 bases). In germline, CDR1 is SEHNR, CDR2 FQNEAQ (reference sequence). The CDR3 spans 12 residues. The ends were cut back, 1 base at V and 8 bases at J, with 8 bases in the middle. The CDR3 nucleotides are TGTGCCAGCAGCTTAGGTCAGGGGGGCTACACCTTC. Residues: CASSLGQGGYTF.

The genes are TRBV5-1 and TRBJ2-3, with D unresolved. CDR3 length: 15 residues. The V end was cut by 2 bases, the J end by 4 bases, with 14 bases between. CDR1 and CDR2 from the germline V gene are SGHRS and YFSETQ. CDR3: CASSLKPASADTQYF. CDR3 bases: TGCGCCAGCAGCTTAAAACCAGCAAGCGCAGATACGCAGTATTTT.

The rearrangement joins TRBV2 to TRBJ1-2; D may be TRBD1 (6 bases). CDR1 and CDR2 from the germline V gene are SNHLY and FYNNEI. Deletions cut 8 bases from V and 2 bases from J, with 9 bases between. The CDR3 runs 12 residues. The CDR3: CASGGTNYGYTF. The CDR3 region has the DNA TGTGCCAGCGGTGGGACAAACTATGGCTACACCTTC.

The gene calls are TRBV5-1 and TRBJ1-1, with D possibly TRBD1 on 5 matching bases. This CDR3 is 11 amino acids long. Deletions cut 7 bases from V and 4 bases from J, with 8 bases between. Germline V gene lookup returns CDR1 SGHRS and CDR2 YFSETQ. The chain's CDR3 is CASADSTEAFF. The CDR3 bases are TGCGCCAGCGCCGACAGCACTGAAGCTTTCTTT.

The V gene is TRBV16, the J gene TRBJ2-7, with D uncertain. Germline V CDR1 and CDR2: KGHSY, FQNENV. Deletions cut 5 bases from V and 4 bases from J, with 6 bases between. This CDR3 contains 11 residues. CDR3 bases: TGTGCCAGCAGCGGAGCTTACGAGCAGTACTTC. Amino acid sequence: CASSGAYEQYF.

The chain is built from TRBV29-1 and TRBJ1-5; 9 positions agree with TRBD1. Germline V gene lookup returns CDR1 SQVTM and CDR2 ANQGSEA. This CDR3 is built from 14 residues. V lost 6 bases and J lost 4; bases outside the gene matches: 7. The CDR3 is CSVAGTGKNQPQHF. CDR3 nucleotide sequence: TGCAGCGTCGCCGGGACAGGGAAGAATCAGCCCCAGCATTTT.

The chain employs TRBV27 and TRBJ1-5; perhaps TRBD1 as D (5 bases). The CDR3 covers 15 residues. The V gene lost 3 bases and the J gene lost 0 bases, with 9 bases spanning the gap. CDR1 is MNHEY, CDR2 SMNVEV, per germline (reference sequence). CDR3 protein: CASSLEGYSNQPQHF. CDR3 nucleotides: TGTGCCAGCAGTTTGGAGGGGTATAGCAATCAGCCCCAGCATTTT.

The rearrangement links TRBV9 to TRBJ1-1, with 9 bases matching TRBD1. From germline, CDR1 is SGDLS and CDR2 YYNGEE. The trim removed 2 bases at V and 5 bases at J, leaving 7 bases unmatched. The CDR3 extends over 15 amino acids. CDR3 in DNA: TGTGCCAGCAGCGTCACCGGGACAGGGAGGACTGAAGCTTTCTTT. Translated, it gives CASSVTGTGRTEAFF.

This clone has a single count. The chain employs TRBV29-1 and TRBJ2-1; D may be TRBD1 (6 bases). Germline V CDR1 and CDR2: SQVTM, ANQGSEA. V gave up 4 bases and J gave up 2 bases, with 15 bases separating them. CDR3 size: 15 residues. The CDR3 protein is CSVGLIGQTYNEQFF. For the CDR3, the DNA is TGCAGCGTTGGATTAATTGGACAGACCTACAATGAGCAGTTCTTC.

This clone has more than one count but fewer than ten. The gene calls are TRBV9 and TRBJ1-1, with 8 bases aligning to TRBD1. CDR3 length: 13 amino acids. CDR1 SGDLS and CDR2 YYNGEE come from the germline V gene. With V trimmed by 3 bases and J by 4 bases, 2 bases remained unmatched. The CDR3 nucleotides read TGTGCCAGCAGCGAGGACAGGGCCACTGAAGCTTTCTTT. This encodes CASSEDRATEAFF.

V gene TRBV18 combines with J gene TRBJ1-5; maybe TRBD1 (5 bases). This CDR3 has 13 residues. The V and J ends lost 6 bases and 3 bases respectively, with 9 bases between them. CDR1 KGHSH and CDR2 LQKENI come from the germline V gene. The CDR3 spells CASSMTVNQPQHF. In nucleotides, the CDR3 is TGTGCCAGCTCCATGACAGTCAATCAGCCCCAGCATTTT. The whole variable domain, filled in from reference TRBV18 and TRBJ1-5, reads NAGVMQNPRHLVRRRGQEARLRCSPMKGHSHVYWYRQLPEEGLKFMVYLQKENIIDESGMPKERFSAEFPKEGPSILRIQQVVRGDSAAYFCASSMTVNQPQHFGDGTRLSIL.

This chain uses TRBV5-6 with TRBJ2-1, with 12 bases lining up with TRBD2. Germline-derived CDR1 and CDR2 are SGHDT and YYEEEE. The CDR3 is 16 residues long. V lost 4 bases to trimming and J lost 6 bases; unmatched junction nucleotides: 8. This chain's CDR3 is CASSLTGLAGSNEQFF. The CDR3 DNA follows: TGTGCCAGCAGCCTCACGGGACTAGCGGGTTCCAATGAGCAGTTCTTC. The whole variable domain, remainder taken from reference TRBV5-6 and TRBJ2-1, is DAGVTQSPTHLIKTRGQQVTLRCSPKSGHDTVSWYQQALGQGPQFIFQYYEEEERQRGNFPDRFSGHQFPNYSSELNVNALLLGDSALYLCASSLTGLAGSNEQFFGPGTRLTVL.

The chain couples TRBV27 to TRBJ1-2; 8 positions match TRBD1. With V trimmed by 6 bases and J by 2 bases, 5 bases remained unmatched. This CDR3 is 14 amino acids long. From germline, CDR1 is MNHEY and CDR2 SMNVEV (reference sequence). The CDR3 spells CASSDRQGNYGYTF. CDR3 bases: TGTGCCAGCAGCGACCGACAGGGGAACTATGGCTACACCTTC.

V usage is TRBV7-2 and J usage is TRBJ1-1, with 7 bases fitting TRBD1. The V gene end was trimmed by 2 bases and the J gene end by 7 bases; junction bases not matched to a gene: 10. The CDR3 spans 15 residues. Germline lookup yields CDR1 SGHTA and CDR2 FQGNSA. The CDR3 loop is CASSLTGTAIFEAFF. Written as DNA, the CDR3 is TGTGCCAGCAGCTTAACCGGGACAGCGATATTTGAAGCTTTCTTT.

The chain is built from TRBV6-1 and TRBJ1-1, with 8 bases matching TRBD1. Per germline, CDR1 MNHNS and CDR2 SASEGT. With 2 bases clipped from V and 2 bases from J, the junction kept 4 bases outside the gene matches. The CDR3 spans 15 residues. The CDR3 DNA sequence: TGTGCCAGCAGTGAATACGCAGGGGGCAACACTGAAGCTTTCTTT. It specifies CASSEYAGGNTEAFF.

This clone was observed a few times. V and J are TRBV6-6 and TRBJ1-3, with 7 bases aligning to TRBD1. This CDR3 region has 14 residues. The V and J ends lost 2 bases and 8 bases, in that order; junction bases with no gene match: 6. Germline V gene sequence: CDR1 MNHNY, CDR2 SVGAGI (reference sequence). CDR3 protein: CASSYRQGADTIYF. Written as DNA, the CDR3 is TGTGCCAGCAGTTACCGACAGGGCGCGGACACCATATATTTT.

The gene calls are TRBV21-1 and TRBJ1-6. TRBV21-1 is a documented pseudogene. CDR3 length: 14 amino acids. DNA of the CDR3: TGTGCCAGCAGCCTAGGAGGGAAGGCTTCACCCCTCCACTTT. Its translation is CASSLGGKASPLHF.

V gene TRBV14 combines with J gene TRBJ2-5; TRBD2 matches 9 bases. Losses at the gene ends were 4 bases for V and 7 bases for J; bases not matched to a gene: 4. Germline CDR1 is SGHDN and CDR2 is FVKESK. The CDR3 is 13 amino acids. CDR3 amino acids: CASSLAGVATQYF. CDR3 nucleotide sequence: TGTGCCAGCAGCCTAGCGGGGGTAGCGACCCAGTACTTC.

The rearrangement joins TRBV21-1 to TRBJ2-7; the table calls TRBD2, which could not be checked here. TRBV21-1 is listed as a pseudogene. CDR3 size: 14 residues. CDR3 in amino acids: CASSKGGGRNEQYV. As DNA, the CDR3 is TGTGCCAGCAGCAAAGGGGGGGGCAGGAACGAGCAGTACGTC.

This clone was counted between two and nine times. The chain joins TRBV3-1 (or the pseudogene TRBV3-2) to TRBJ2-2; D gene unclear. The CDR3 runs to 12 residues. CDR1 is LGHDT, CDR2 YNNKEL, per germline (reference sequence). Trimming took off 4 bases at V and 9 bases at J, with 9 bases between the two ends. The CDR3 region is CASSLFSRELFF. The CDR3 region has the DNA TGTGCCAGCAGCCTCTTTAGCAGGGAGCTGTTTTTT.